The 24 T cell receptor beta chains in this list originate from one sample, sequenced in a study of CD8 T cells in ankylosing spondylitis. From the 5' RACE reads, TCRdb called clonotypes with MiXCR, one entry per CDR3 protein. The sample has some 220,000 distinct CDR3 sequences, approximately 7.6% seen once. Sequencing used blood, either unsorted or a sorted T cell fraction (not recorded which). The receptors stem from a female donor with ankylosing spondylitis or in good health (not recorded which).

This clonotype occurred many times. This chain uses TRBV7-2 with TRBJ2-1; a possible D gene is TRBD1 (6 bases). Between the trimmed V and J ends, which lost 5 bases and 10 bases, there was a span of 12 bases. CDR1 is SGHTA and CDR2 is FQGNSA in the germline V gene. CDR3 length: 12 amino acids. In DNA, the CDR3 is TGTGCCAGCAGCGCAACAGGGTACGAGCAGTTCTTC. Its translation: CASSATGYEQFF.

This clonotype was seen at least ten times. J is TRBJ1-5 and V is TRBV6-6; D ambiguous. This CDR3 has 13 residues. V lost 0 bases and J lost 5, with 5 bases in between. Per germline, CDR1 MNHNY and CDR2 SVGAGI (reference sequence). CDR3 loop: CASSYSTYQPQHF. The CDR3 nucleotides are TGTGCCAGCAGTTACTCGACATATCAGCCCCAGCATTTT.

Concerning this clonotype itself: A much more abundant neighbour one base away suggests this may be a read error. The chain is built from TRBV15 and TRBJ2-5, with a tentative D call TRBD1 (5 bases). The CDR3 is 18 residues long. Germline CDR1 reads LNHNV; CDR2 reads YYDKDF (reference sequence). The CDR3 sequence is CATSGYSDRPVWQETQCF. The DNA for the CDR3 is TGTGCCACCAGCGGATACTCCGACAGACCGGTATGGCAAGAGACCCAGTGCTTC.

This clonotype was recorded many times. This sequence joins TRBV5-6 and TRBJ2-1, with D perhaps TRBD2 (5 bases). The germline V gene encodes CDR1 SGHDT and CDR2 YYEEEE. Trimming pared 4 bases from V and 2 bases from J, leaving 10 bases between. This CDR3 spans 14 amino acids. CDR3 loop: CASSHRGPYNEQFF. CDR3 nucleotide sequence: TGTGCCAGCAGCCATCGAGGGCCCTACAATGAGCAGTTCTTC.

With regard to this clonotype: A read error is possible here, since a much larger clone lies one base away. The rearrangement joins TRBV5-4 to TRBJ2-1; D is undetermined. The CDR3 consists of 16 residues. The germline V and J ends were trimmed by 10 bases and 7 bases, with 27 bases remaining between them. In germline, CDR1 is SGHNT, CDR2 YYREEE (reference sequence). Written as DNA, the CDR3 is TGTGCCGGCACCTCCGGTAGGGTTAGGTCCTCGAATGAGCAGTTCTTC. As protein: CAGTSGRVRSSNEQFF. Variable domain in full (rest from reference TRBV5-4 and TRBJ2-1): ETGVTQSPTHLIKTRGQQVTLRCSSQSGHNTVSWYQQALGQGPQFIFQYYREEENGRGNFPPRFSGLQFPNYSSELNVNALELDDSALYLCAGTSGRVRSSNEQFFGPGTRLTVL.

Many counts were recorded for this clonotype. The rearrangement joins TRBV19 to TRBJ2-7; TRBD2 matches at 9 bases. The trim removed 5 bases at V and 2 bases at J, leaving 10 bases unmatched. CDR1 and CDR2 (germline): LNHDA, SQIVND (reference sequence). The CDR3 extends over 16 amino acids. The CDR3 DNA follows: TGTGCCAGTAGTTCCCAGGGGGTAGCGGGGGCCTACGAGCAGTACTTC. This sequence encodes CASSSQGVAGAYEQYF. The whole variable domain, filled in from reference TRBV19 and TRBJ2-7, reads DGGITQSPKYLFRKEGQNVTLSCEQNLNHDAMYWYRQDPGQGLRLIYYSQIVNDFQKGDIAEGYSVSREKKESFPLTVTSAQKNPTAFYLCASSSQGVAGAYEQYFGPGTRLTVT.

This clonotype was seen a handful of times. The chain has TRBV19 and TRBJ2-2; no firm D call. This CDR3 has 12 residues. V lost 8 bases to trimming and J lost 5 bases, with 9 bases between them. Germline V gives CDR1 LNHDA, CDR2 SQIVND (reference sequence). The CDR3 region has the DNA TGTGCCAGTTCCCAGGCAACCGGGGAGCTGTTTTTT. It encodes CASSQATGELFF. The full variable domain, completed using reference TRBV19 and TRBJ2-2, is DGGITQSPKYLFRKEGQNVTLSCEQNLNHDAMYWYRQDPGQGLRLIYYSQIVNDFQKGDIAEGYSVSREKKESFPLTVTSAQKNPTAFYLCASSQATGELFFGEGSRLTVL.

This clonotype was counted many times. The chain recombines TRBV6-5 with TRBJ2-1; TRBD1 aligns across 11 bases. Germline V gene sequence: CDR1 MNHEY, CDR2 SVGAGI. CDR3 length equals 15 residues. The ends lost 4 bases at V and 10 bases at J; junction bases unmatched: 9. CDR3 coding DNA: TGTGCCAGCAGTTTTTCGGACAGGGGGCTAGGAGAGCAGTTCTTC. This codes for CASSFSDRGLGEQFF.

This sequence joins TRBV7-9 and TRBJ2-5, with TRBD2 matching 11 bases. Germline CDR1 reads SEHNR; CDR2 reads FQNEAQ (reference sequence). V dropped 1 base and J dropped 4; count of bases not matched to a gene: 8. This CDR3 is built from 17 residues. CDR3 sequence reads: CASSLVRLAGGRETQYF. CDR3 DNA sequence: TGTGCCAGCAGCTTAGTCCGATTAGCGGGAGGGCGAGAGACCCAGTACTTC.

This clonotype was found a few times. The chain recombines TRBV6-1 with TRBJ1-1; D call uncertain. Germline V CDR1 and CDR2: MNHNS, SASEGT. V lost 6 bases and J lost 6, with 8 bases in between. The CDR3 loop spans 11 amino acids. In nucleotides, the CDR3 is TGTGCCAGCAGGAGAGGCCCTGAAGCTTTCTTT. This codes for CASRRGPEAFF.

Ten or more counts support this clonotype. CDR3 DNA: TGCAGCGTTGGTCTAGCGGGAGCGGGCGGGGAGCTGTTTTTT. Translation: CSVGLAGAGGELFF. The chain links TRBV29-1 to TRBJ2-2, with 10 bases identical to TRBD2. The CDR3 runs 14 residues. V was clipped by 4 bases and J by 7 bases; unmatched bases: 6. Germline CDR1 and CDR2: SQVTM and ANQGSEA.

This clonotype was recorded many times. This rearrangement joins TRBV5-6 to TRBJ2-2; the D is unclear. The CDR3 runs 12 residues. CDR1 and CDR2 from the germline V gene are SGHDT and YYEEEE. V was shortened by 4 bases and J by 5 bases, with 6 bases between the two germline ends. The CDR3 DNA reads as TGTGCCAGCAGCCCTAGGACCGGGGAGCTGTTTTTT. Translating it yields CASSPRTGELFF.

The rearrangement links TRBV18 to TRBJ1-2, with D unclear. V lost 3 bases and J lost 7, with 6 bases in between. The CDR3 runs 11 residues. The germline gives CDR1 KGHSH, CDR2 LQKENI. The CDR3 DNA reads as TGTGCCAGCTCACCGAGCTCTGGCTACACCTTC. It codes for CASSPSSGYTF.

This clonotype was seen many times. The J gene is TRBJ1-5, the V gene TRBV30; 9 nucleotides line up with TRBD1. Germline assignment: CDR1 GTSNPN and CDR2 SVGIG (reference sequence). Losses at the gene ends were 4 bases for V and 7 bases for J; bases not matched to a gene: 11. The CDR3 sequence is 15 residues long. The CDR3 protein is CAWTSQGAKGQPQHF. CDR3 sequence (DNA): TGTGCCTGGACCTCACAGGGGGCGAAGGGCCAGCCCCAGCATTTT.

The V call is TRBV12-3 or TRBV12-4, the J call TRBJ1-6; D call uncertain. This CDR3 comprises 13 residues. The germline V and J ends were trimmed by 7 bases and 10 bases, with 14 bases remaining between them. The CDR3 DNA reads as TGTGCCAGCATTCTAAACTCAGAGTCACCCCTCCACTTT. It is translated as CASILNSESPLHF.

Details on this clonotype: Possible read error: a much larger clone is one base away. This chain connects TRBV10-2 to TRBJ1-1; D may be TRBD1 (5 bases). Germline CDR1 reads WSHSY; CDR2 reads SAAADI. This CDR3 is built from 14 residues. CDR3 DNA sequence: TGCGTCAGCCGTGCCCTCCAGGGTCACACTGAAGCTTTCTTT. Protein: CVSRALQGHTEAFF.

The chain employs TRBV10-2 and TRBJ1-5; maybe TRBD1 (5 bases). The germline V gene encodes CDR1 WSHSY and CDR2 SAAADI. V shed 7 bases and J shed 10 bases, with 20 bases lying between them. The CDR3 runs 14 residues. For the CDR3, the DNA is TGCGCCAGCATGAGGGGACTCGGGGCTGAACCCCAGCATTTT. Translated, it gives CASMRGLGAEPQHF.

This clonotype was seen repeatedly, ten times or more. The CDR3 nucleotides are TGTGCCAGCAGCTCACGTTGGTTCTCCTACGAGCAGTACTTC. Translation: CASSSRWFSYEQYF. The rearrangement joins TRBV28 to TRBJ2-7, with D uncertain. The V gene's germline CDR1 is MDHEN and CDR2 SYDVKM. The CDR3 is 14 residues long. V was clipped by 6 bases and J by 0 bases, with 12 bases between them.

This clonotype came up many times. The chain uses TRBV10-3 and TRBJ1-1, with a weak D call TRBD1 (5 bases). The V end lost 0 bases, the J end lost 1 base, and 9 bases lay between the germline ends. The CDR3 runs 15 residues. From germline, CDR1 is ENHRY and CDR2 SYGVKD. Here the CDR3 reads CAISESGRRNTEAFF. The CDR3 bases are TGTGCCATCAGTGAGTCGGGGCGTCGGAACACTGAAGCTTTCTTT.

The sample holds many counts of this clonotype. V usage is TRBV2 and J usage is TRBJ2-1, with 7 bases matching TRBD2. Germline-derived CDR1 and CDR2 are SNHLY and FYNNEI. V shed 0 bases and J 9 bases; nucleotides not matched to a gene: 5. The CDR3 length is 14 residues. DNA of the CDR3: TGTGCCAGCAGTGAAGCGGGAGGGGTATTTGAGCAGTTCTTC. Protein: CASSEAGGVFEQFF.

This clonotype was counted at least ten times. In nucleotides, the CDR3 is TGTGCCAGTGGACAGGGTAGTAGGTACAATGAGCAGTTCTTC. It codes for CASGQGSRYNEQFF. The rearrangement links TRBV19 to TRBJ2-1; TRBD1 matches 8 bases. Germline CDR1 and CDR2: LNHDA and SQIVND (reference sequence). V was pared by 8 bases and J by 4 bases, with 7 bases of the junction left unmatched. This CDR3 spans 14 amino acids.

This clonotype has a count of ten or more. The J gene is TRBJ2-1, the V gene TRBV6-2 or TRBV6-3; 9 bases align to TRBD1. The CDR3 sequence is 14 residues long. Germline V gene sequence: CDR1 MNHEY, CDR2 SVGEGT. Trimming cost V 2 bases and J 8 bases; bases outside gene matches: 4. CDR3 protein: CASSYGTGKDEQFF. The CDR3 nucleotides are TGTGCCAGCAGTTACGGGACAGGGAAAGATGAGCAGTTCTTC.

This clonotype appeared many times. The rearrangement uses TRBV5-1 and TRBJ2-1, with TRBD2 as a possible D gene (5 bases). The length of the CDR3 is 16 residues. V lost 0 bases, J lost 9 bases, and 19 bases lay in between. Germline lookup yields CDR1 SGHRS and CDR2 YFSETQ. This CDR3 reads CASSLALVPTTTEQFF. Here the CDR3 DNA reads TGCGCCAGCAGCTTGGCACTAGTCCCAACAACGACTGAGCAGTTCTTC.

The chain couples TRBV18 to TRBJ1-5, with D unresolved. Trimming pared 5 bases from V and 1 base from J, leaving 9 bases between. The germline gives CDR1 KGHSH, CDR2 LQKENI. This CDR3 is built from 14 residues. The CDR3 coding sequence is TGTGCCAGCTCATTGGACCGGAGCAATCAGCCCCAGCATTTT. Its protein is CASSLDRSNQPQHF.